Here is one T cell receptor beta chain with its context. Its antigen is still unknown. These data belong to a study of T cell repertoires in cytomegalovirus infection. Across the study: In the study, CMV epitopes included recently identified HLA-C-restricted and well-studied HLA-B-restricted ones. Public TCR beta signatures were indicative of both CMV infection and a matching HLA type. Study-level points and caveats: Dominating the ex vivo response were HLA-C-restricted CMV-specific TCR beta clonotypes. Pooled public TCR beta family frequency picked out CMV carriers with the relevant HLA.

TCRdb ran MiXCR on the reads and lists one entry per CDR3 protein. The profile shows some 920,000 distinct CDR3 sequences, 30% to 40% of them singletons. After removal of 3 bases from V and 7 bases from J, the junction contained 7 bases not matched to a gene. The CDR3 spans 14 residues. Germline lookup yields CDR1 SGHNT and CDR2 YYREEE (reference sequence). Material: cultured CD8+ T cells from PBMCs, obtained from culture after CMV antigen stimulation. The TCR sequence derives from a human donor in good health (CMV status not recorded). Some clones in this sample may be carry-over from other donors' samples. J is TRBJ2-7 and V is TRBV5-4; 10 bases map to TRBD1. For the CDR3, the DNA is TGTGCCAGCAGCTCCCGGGACAGGGGCGTGGAGCAGTACTTC. The encoded protein is CASSSRDRGVEQYF.